Presented here are 28 T cell receptor beta chains from one specimen sequenced in a study of CD8 T cells in Susac syndrome. Reverse transcription of 0.5 to 1 ug RNA was performed with random hexamers. TCRdb itself ran the immunoSEQ multiplex PCR reads through MiXCR, one entry per CDR3 protein. The sample gives 210,000 or so distinct CDR3 sequences, 85% to 95% of which show up once; about 0.15% is in the top ten. The sequencing sample was made of CD4+ T cells from PBMCs. The source of these receptors is a human donor with Susac syndrome.

This clonotype was detected once. The V call is TRBV28, the J call TRBJ1-4, with 10 bases identical to TRBD1. This CDR3 has 15 amino acids. V was pared by 1 base and J by 13 bases, with 9 bases of the junction left unmatched. The germline gives CDR1 MDHEN, CDR2 SYDVKM. The CDR3 DNA is TGTGCCAGCAGTTTATCCCCGACAGGGGGCGGAATACTGTTTTTT. It specifies CASSLSPTGGGILFF.

The chain carries TRBV6-1 and TRBJ1-6; 7 bases map to TRBD1. This CDR3 is 11 amino acids long. V lost 5 bases, J lost 12 bases, and 1 base stayed unmatched. Germline V lookup: CDR1 MNHNS, CDR2 SASEGT. CDR3 DNA: TGTGCCAGCAGTACAGGGGAACCCCTCCACTTT. Its translation: CASSTGEPLHF.

V and J are TRBV7-2 and TRBJ1-3, with D perhaps matching TRBD1 (5 bases). V was cut by 5 bases and J by 0 bases, with 14 bases left in between. Per the germline V gene, CDR1 is SGHTA and CDR2 is FQGNSA. CDR3 size: 16 residues. CDR3 bases: TGTGCCAGCAGCCCCGGCGGCGGGACCTCTGGAAACACCATATATTTT. Its translation is CASSPGGGTSGNTIYF.

The CDR3: CASSDGLARTDTQYF. In DNA, the CDR3 is TGTGCCAGCAGCGACGGACTAGCCCGCACAGATACGCAGTATTTT. The V gene is TRBV7-3, the J gene TRBJ2-3, with TRBD2 matching over 8 bases. Germline CDR1 and CDR2: SGHTA and FQGTGA. Trimming removed 5 bases from V and 1 base from J; junction bases left unmatched: 5. This CDR3 contains 15 residues.

This chain links TRBV10-3 with TRBJ2-7, with D uncertain. Trimming shortened V by 2 bases and J by 2 bases, and 7 bases separated the two germline ends. Germline assignment: CDR1 ENHRY and CDR2 SYGVKD. The CDR3 has 13 residues. The CDR3 DNA sequence: TGTGCCATCAGTGAGGCCAGTACCTACGAGCAGTACTTC. Encoded protein: CAISEASTYEQYF.

This chain uses TRBV12-3 or TRBV12-4 with TRBJ2-2; unclear D gene. This CDR3 contains 13 residues. The ends were cut back, 5 bases at V and 4 bases at J, with 8 bases in the middle. The CDR3 sequence: CASSPSGTGELFF. The CDR3 DNA reads as TGTGCCAGCAGTCCCTCCGGCACCGGGGAGCTGTTTTTT.

The J gene is TRBJ1-1, the V gene TRBV24-1; maybe TRBD1 (6 bases). Between the trimmed V and J ends, which lost 7 bases and 1 base, there was a span of 9 bases. The germline V gene has CDR1 KGHDR and CDR2 SFDVKD. This CDR3 comprises 13 residues. The CDR3 DNA is TGTGCCACCAGATCGGACAGGAACACTGAAGCTTTCTTT. It encodes CATRSDRNTEAFF.

The rearrangement uses TRBV12-3 or TRBV12-4 and TRBJ2-7; 7 nucleotides line up with TRBD1. The CDR3 covers 13 residues. The J segment lost 6 bases and the V segment lost 5 bases, leaving 7 bases of the junction unmatched. In nucleotides, the CDR3 is TGTGCCAGCAGTGCCCGACAGGGATCCGAGCAGTACTTC. Translated, it gives CASSARQGSEQYF.

V is TRBV27 and J is TRBJ1-2; D gene ambiguous. V lost 4 bases, J lost 5 bases, and 11 bases lay in between. The CDR3 totals 13 residues. CDR1 MNHEY and CDR2 SMNVEV come from the germline V gene (reference sequence). Here the CDR3 DNA reads TGTGCCAGCAGTTCCCTTCGGTTTTATGGCTACACCTTC. It specifies CASSSLRFYGYTF.

The chain recombines TRBV30 with TRBJ1-3, with 7 bases matching TRBD1. Losses at the gene ends were 5 bases for V and 0 bases for J; bases not matched to a gene: 7. CDR1 and CDR2 (germline): GTSNPN, SVGIG (reference sequence). The CDR3 length is 15 residues. CDR3 sequence (DNA): TGTGCCTGGGTGGCGGGACAGATCTCTGGAAACACCATATATTTT. Its protein product is CAWVAGQISGNTIYF.

The chain has TRBV20-1 and TRBJ1-5; 9 nucleotides agree with TRBD1. V lost 5 bases and J lost 6; bases outside the gene matches: 11. CDR3 length: 15 amino acids. In germline, CDR1 is DFQATT, CDR2 SNEGSKA (reference sequence). The CDR3: CSARRPGQGVQPQHF. The CDR3 DNA reads TGCAGTGCTCGCCGGCCGGGACAGGGAGTTCAGCCCCAGCATTTT.

Only one count was recorded for this clonotype. This chain joins TRBV30 and TRBJ1-1, with 9 bases that match TRBD1. V was clipped by 0 bases and J by 5 bases; unmatched bases: 13. The length of the CDR3 is 17 residues. Germline V gives CDR1 GTSNPN, CDR2 SVGIG (reference sequence). CDR3 in DNA: TGTGCCTGGAGTGTAGGCGAGACAGGGGGGTCAGGGACTGAAGCTTTCTTT. Translated: CAWSVGETGGSGTEAFF. The full variable domain, with the rest looked up from reference TRBV30 and TRBJ1-1, is SQTIHQWPATLVQPVGSPLSLECTVEGTSNPNLYWYRQAAGRGLQLLFYSVGIGQISSEVPQNLSASRPQDRQFILSSKKLLLSDSGFYLCAWSVGETGGSGTEAFFGQGTRLTVV.

A note on this clonotype: A junction boundary mismatches the germline segment, possibly from a read error. The rearrangement links TRBV2 to TRBJ1-1; D gene ambiguous. The CDR3 loop spans 14 amino acids. Germline values: CDR1 SNHLY, CDR2 FYNNEI. This CDR3 is CARSQSGEITEAFF. CDR3 bases: TGTGCCCGCAGCCAAAGTGGGGAAATAACTGAAGCTTTCTTT. The variable domain in full, completed from reference TRBV2 and TRBJ1-1, reads EPEVTQTPSHQVTQMGQEVILRCVPISNHLYFYWYRQILGQKVEFLVSFYNNEISEKSEIFDDQFSVERPDGSNFTLKIRSTKLEDSAMYFCARSQSGEITEAFFGQGTRLTVV.

CDR3 nucleotide sequence: TGTGCCAGCAGCTTAGGGGCAGTGATAGCCCACACAGATACGCAGTATTTT. Translating it yields CASSLGAVIAHTDTQYF. The chain carries TRBV11-2 and TRBJ2-3; D gene unclear. Germline values: CDR1 SGHAT, CDR2 FQNNGV. This CDR3 has 17 residues. Trimming pared 1 base from V and 2 bases from J, leaving 16 bases between.

This chain uses TRBV7-6 with TRBJ2-1; no definite D call. CDR1 is SGHVS, CDR2 FNYEAQ, per germline. The CDR3 loop spans 12 amino acids. V lost 5 bases to trimming and J lost 9 bases, with 11 bases between them. The DNA of the CDR3 is TGTGCCAGCAGCACTCAAGTAGGTGAGCAGTTCTTC. This codes for CASSTQVGEQFF.

The gene calls are TRBV2 and TRBJ2-3, with TRBD1 matching over 10 bases. The CDR3 loop spans 15 amino acids. The V and J ends lost 10 bases and 3 bases, in that order; junction bases with no gene match: 10. Germline lookup yields CDR1 SNHLY and CDR2 FYNNEI. CDR3 DNA: TGTGCCATCCCGTGGGGACAGGGGTTGACAGATACGCAGTATTTT. Translation: CAIPWGQGLTDTQYF.

V is TRBV5-6 and J is TRBJ2-7; D remains ambiguous. Looked up from germline, CDR1 is SGHDT and CDR2 is YYEEEE. V dropped 4 bases and J dropped 0 bases, with 11 bases sitting between them. The CDR3 has 14 residues. CDR3 nucleotide sequence: TGTGCCAGCAGCCGGACCTTTAGCTCCTACGAGCAGTACTTC. It yields the protein CASSRTFSSYEQYF.

This chain connects TRBV9 to TRBJ2-5; no definite D call. Germline lookup yields CDR1 SGDLS and CDR2 YYNGEE. This CDR3 comprises 11 residues. Trimming left V 5 bases short and J 3 bases short, with 5 bases between. CDR3 protein: CASSVEETQYF. CDR3 sequence (DNA): TGTGCCAGCAGTGTTGAAGAGACCCAGTACTTC. The full variable domain, rest sourced from reference TRBV9 and TRBJ2-5, is DSGVTQTPKHLITATGQRVTLRCSPRSGDLSVYWYQQSLDQGLQFLIQYYNGEERAKGNILERFSAQQFPDLHSELNLSSLELGDSALYFCASSVEETQYFGPGTRLLVL.

The CDR3 here is CASSLAASSGETQYF. In DNA form, the CDR3 reads TGTGCCAGCAGCTTAGCGGCTAGCAGTGGAGAGACCCAGTACTTC. The chain has TRBV11-1 and TRBJ2-5; perhaps TRBD2 as D (5 bases). The V end lost 0 bases, the J end lost 4 bases, and 12 bases lay between the germline ends. This CDR3 has 15 residues. From germline, CDR1 is SGHAT and CDR2 FQDESV (reference sequence).

This clonotype is a singleton in its sample. The chain carries TRBV29-1 and TRBJ1-2, with D unclear. Trimming cost V 0 bases and J 8 bases, with 19 bases left between them. Germline V gives CDR1 SQVTM, CDR2 ANQGSEA. The CDR3 length is 15 residues. In nucleotides, the CDR3 is TGCAGCGTTGAAGATCACCCCGGACTCAGGCAGGGCTACACCTTC. Its translation is CSVEDHPGLRQGYTF.

This chain uses TRBV30 with TRBJ1-3; the D gene is possibly TRBD1 (5 bases). The ends were cut back, 2 bases at V and 4 bases at J, with 15 bases in the middle. Germline loops: CDR1 GTSNPN, CDR2 SVGIG (reference sequence). The CDR3 consists of 15 residues. Written as DNA, the CDR3 is TGTGCCTGGAGTTTCTCAGGGAATTTGGGAAACACCATATATTTT. Its translation: CAWSFSGNLGNTIYF.

This clonotype was seen a few times. The chain employs TRBV7-2 and TRBJ2-5; perhaps TRBD2 as D (6 bases). Per germline, CDR1 SGHTA and CDR2 FQGNSA. The CDR3 sequence is 14 residues long. V was shortened by 4 bases and J by 4 bases, with 13 bases between the two germline ends. The CDR3 loop is CASSSQLGRETQYF. As DNA, the CDR3 is TGTGCCAGCAGCTCCCAACTCGGGAGAGAGACCCAGTACTTC.

This clonotype has only one observation. This chain joins TRBV25-1 and TRBJ2-3, with 10 bases aligning to TRBD2. The CDR3 consists of 17 residues. CDR1 and CDR2 from the germline V gene are MGHDK and SYGVNS. Germline trimming cut 7 bases from V and 1 base from J; bases unmatched to any gene: 11. CDR3 protein: CASNPFSGGPRTDTQYF. In DNA, the CDR3 is TGTGCCAGCAATCCTTTTAGCGGGGGGCCCCGCACAGATACGCAGTATTTT.

The V gene is TRBV20-1, the J gene TRBJ1-6, with 8 bases that match TRBD1. The V gene end was trimmed by 5 bases and the J gene end by 11 bases; junction bases not matched to a gene: 2. The germline gives CDR1 DFQATT, CDR2 SNEGSKA (reference sequence). The CDR3 covers 11 residues. The CDR3: CSAGQGTPLHF. The CDR3 DNA reads TGCAGTGCTGGACAGGGCACACCCCTCCACTTT.

Here the CDR3 DNA reads TGTGCCAGCGGCAGGCAGGCCGGGGAGCTGTTTTTT. This translates into CASGRQAGELFF. This chain uses TRBV7-9 with TRBJ2-2; D is unclear. Germline CDR1 reads SEHNR; CDR2 reads FQNEAQ (reference sequence). CDR3 length: 12 residues. V was cut by 8 bases and J by 6 bases, with 10 bases left in between.

V is TRBV20-1 and J is TRBJ2-5, with TRBD1 matching 7 bases. V dropped 3 bases and J dropped 5; count of bases not matched to a gene: 9. The CDR3 contains 14 residues. The germline CDR1 and CDR2 sequences are DFQATT and SNEGSKA (reference sequence). The CDR3 DNA sequence: TGCAGTGCTAGTGACAGGGTTAGATATGAGACCCAGTACTTC. It translates to CSASDRVRYETQYF.

The chain has TRBV20-1 and TRBJ1-5, with D possibly matching TRBD1 (5 bases). The length of the CDR3 is 13 residues. V lost 3 bases to trimming and J lost 5 bases, with 11 bases between them. CDR1 is DFQATT, CDR2 SNEGSKA, per germline (reference sequence). CDR3 region: CSASREPDQPQHF. The CDR3 region has the DNA TGCAGTGCTAGCAGGGAGCCGGATCAGCCCCAGCATTTT.

The rearrangement uses TRBV5-4 and TRBJ2-7; D call uncertain. V dropped 4 bases and J dropped 4 bases, with 9 bases sitting between them. Per germline, CDR1 SGHNT and CDR2 YYREEE (reference sequence). The CDR3 has 12 residues. CDR3 residues: CASSRTRYEQYF. Written as DNA, the CDR3 is TGTGCCAGCAGCCGAACCCGTTACGAGCAGTACTTC.